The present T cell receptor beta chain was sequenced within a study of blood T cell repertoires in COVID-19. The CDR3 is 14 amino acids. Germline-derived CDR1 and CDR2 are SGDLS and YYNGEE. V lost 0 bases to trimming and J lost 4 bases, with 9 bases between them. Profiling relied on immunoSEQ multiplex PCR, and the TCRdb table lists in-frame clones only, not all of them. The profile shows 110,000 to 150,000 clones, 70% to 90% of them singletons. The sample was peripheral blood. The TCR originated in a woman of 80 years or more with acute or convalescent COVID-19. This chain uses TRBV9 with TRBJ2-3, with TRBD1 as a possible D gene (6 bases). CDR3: CASSVEGGSDTQYF. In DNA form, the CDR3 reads TGTGCCAGCAGCGTAGAAGGGGGTTCAGATACGCAGTATTTT.